A single sample is the source of the 9 T cell receptor beta chains below, sequenced in a study of blood T cell repertoires in COVID-19 (dated by TCRdb to the early 2020s). Libraries were made using the immunoSEQ multiplex PCR assay. TCRdb carries this immuneACCESS record with in-frame sequences only. Its versions omit some clonotypes, under half of them owing to an unresolved V gene in the studies checked, with the rest unexplained. The sample has about 230,000 clones on record, roughly 80% of them singletons. The ten largest account for 7.9% of the sample. Material: peripheral blood. These receptors were collected from a woman at least 80 years old with acute or convalescent COVID-19.

This clone was seen once. This chain joins TRBV4-1 and TRBJ1-2; D remains unclear. With 0 bases removed from V and 0 bases from J, the gap between germline ends came to 8 bases. The V gene's germline CDR1 is MGHRA and CDR2 YSYEKL. The CDR3 spans 15 residues. The CDR3 loop reads CASSQEEEANYGYTF. The CDR3 coding sequence is TGCGCCAGCAGCCAAGAAGAGGAAGCTAACTATGGCTACACCTTC.

The chain has TRBV11-2 and TRBJ1-4; TRBD1 agrees at 7 bases. The CDR3 runs 13 residues. Germline V lookup: CDR1 SGHAT, CDR2 FQNNGV. Trimming cost V 5 bases and J 12 bases; bases outside gene matches: 9. CDR3 region: CASSLDRVAQLFF. The CDR3 DNA reads TGTGCCAGCAGCCTCGACAGGGTGGCACAACTGTTTTTT. Variable domain in full (rest from reference TRBV11-2 and TRBJ1-4): EAGVAQSPRYKIIEKRQSVAFWCNPISGHATLYWYQQILGQGPKLLIQFQNNGVVDDSQLPKDRFSAERLKGVDSTLKIQPAKLEDSAVYLCASSLDRVAQLFFGSGTQLSVL.

V and J are TRBV7-9 and TRBJ2-5; no definite D call. V lost 0 bases and J lost 7, with 6 bases in between. Looked up from germline, CDR1 is SEHNR and CDR2 is FQNEAQ (reference sequence). This CDR3 is built from 12 residues. The CDR3 DNA is TGTGCCAGCAGCTTAGCCGGTGGGACCCAGTACTTC. It yields the protein CASSLAGGTQYF.

The rearrangement joins TRBV19 to TRBJ1-1, with D maybe TRBD1 (6 bases). The CDR3 is made up of 12 amino acids. Germline-derived CDR1 and CDR2 are LNHDA and SQIVND (reference sequence). Trimming removed 11 bases at V and 3 bases at J, with 13 bases between. CDR3 nucleotide sequence: TGTGCCGCCAGGGGTTGGGACACTGAAGCTTTCTTT. Amino acid sequence: CAARGWDTEAFF.

The chain uses TRBV6-6 and TRBJ2-4, with no clear D. There are 16 residues in the CDR3. The V end lost 0 bases, the J end lost 3 bases, and 12 bases lay between the germline ends. Germline V gives CDR1 MNHNY, CDR2 SVGAGI (reference sequence). The CDR3 reads CASSYSRSRDKNIQYF. CDR3 in DNA: TGTGCCAGCAGTTACTCGAGATCTAGAGACAAAAACATTCAGTACTTC.

The genes are TRBV6-5 and TRBJ2-5; D is ambiguous. The CDR3 contains 12 residues. Trimming pared 4 bases from V and 0 bases from J, leaving 3 bases between. The germline V gene has CDR1 MNHEY and CDR2 SVGAGI. The CDR3 spells CASSFNQETQYF. The CDR3 coding sequence is TGTGCCAGCAGTTTTAACCAAGAGACCCAGTACTTC.

The table lists this clone with a count of one. The V call is TRBV9, the J call TRBJ2-3; D not certain. CDR3 length equals 13 residues. Germline V gives CDR1 SGDLS, CDR2 YYNGEE. Trimming pared 2 bases from V and 1 base from J, leaving 5 bases between. This chain's CDR3 is CASSVQGTDTQYF. The DNA of the CDR3 is TGTGCCAGCAGCGTTCAGGGCACAGATACGCAGTATTTT.

The chain combines TRBV19 with TRBJ1-2; TRBD1 is a possible D gene (6 bases). Germline assignment: CDR1 LNHDA and CDR2 SQIVND (reference sequence). This CDR3 is built from 14 residues. The germline V and J ends were trimmed by 5 bases and 2 bases, with 12 bases remaining between them. CDR3 nucleotide sequence: TGTGCCAGTAGTTCTACAGGGCTCAACTATGGCTACACCTTC. Its protein is CASSSTGLNYGYTF.

The chain recombines TRBV6-6 with TRBJ2-5; D remains unclear. With 2 bases removed from V and 4 bases from J, the gap between germline ends came to 5 bases. The CDR3 has 12 amino acids. The germline gives CDR1 MNHNY, CDR2 SVGAGI (reference sequence). The CDR3, as DNA: TGTGCCAGCAGTTACCCCAGAGAGACCCAGTACTTC. Translation: CASSYPRETQYF.